This section outlines one T cell receptor (beta chain) sequence together with its context. Germline-derived CDR1 and CDR2 are GTSNPN and SVGIG (reference sequence). The V end was cut by 0 bases, the J end by 1 base, with 12 bases between. There are 16 residues in the CDR3. These data are taken from a study of blood T cell repertoires in COVID-19. Study-level background: COVID-19 samples, acute and convalescent, were from the United States, Italy and Spain. PBMCs, B-cell-depleted T cells, or T cells provided the cDNA or gDNA that made up the material.

Original processing methods: Amplification with reference gene primers provided the estimates of nucleated cell counts. Sequencing was performed with immunoSEQ multiplex PCR; in TCRdb, only in-frame clones are kept and a portion is missing. That table furnishes V, J and clone size, whereas the DNA furnished D and trimming. The table lists about 81,000 clones, 84% of them singletons, with around 13% in the top ten. The clonotype originates from a human donor in a cohort sampled during active COVID-19. The sample comprised peripheral blood. The V call is TRBV30, the J call TRBJ2-2; no definite D call. The CDR3 nucleotides read TGTGCCTGGAGTGTATGGAGCCAGAGGAACACCGGGGAGCTGTTTTTT. This codes for CAWSVWSQRNTGELFF.